This T cell receptor (beta chain) was sequenced during a study of Graves' ophthalmopathy and Graves' hyperthyroidism (dated by TCRdb to the late 2010s). For the wider study: Peripheral blood samples were taken at the time of initial diagnosis, before any treatment was given. The roughly 91 discovery patients were randomly divided into training and test sets at a 7:3 ratio. To explore V-J signatures that separate ophthalmopathy from hyperthyroidism, a discovery set of more than 95 patients was enrolled, consisting of 43 with ophthalmopathy and around 60 with stable hyperthyroidism. To tell Graves' ophthalmopathy apart from Graves' hyperthyroidism, and to predict which patients would progress to ophthalmopathy, the study relied on TCR beta repertoire signatures. T-cell repertoires of thyroid tissue and blood were compared in a handful of hyperthyroidism patients. An independent validation cohort was composed of fewer than 20 hyperthyroidism patients and more than 15 patients who later progressed from hyperthyroidism to ophthalmopathy. In total, 135 blood samples were TCR-sequenced: roughly 45 ophthalmopathy, some 75 hyperthyroidism and some 17 hyperthyroidism-to-ophthalmopathy patients. After sampling, hyperthyroidism patients received methimazole starting at 30 mg daily, and ophthalmopathy patients received high-dose intravenous methylprednisolone. Summary of the overall study and its limitations: Most of the expanded thyroid clonotypes with a frequency above 0.001 were also detected in blood, and it was suggested that the thyroid immune response may be reflected by blood repertoires. Ophthalmopathy was separated from stable hyperthyroidism by the 13-signature model with 85% to 90% sensitivity and approximately 84% specificity in cross-validation and with 80%/75% in the test set. In validation, the model predicted ophthalmopathy progression with 55% to 71% sensitivity and about 77% specificity; more than ten predicted patients were CT-confirmed with GO in a median of about 6.2 months. Sample size was not statistically predetermined, and group allocation was not concealed from the investigators.

V and J are trimmed by 1 base and 5 bases, and the gene matches miss 10 bases of the junction. The CDR3 starts with the cysteine, ends with the phenylalanine, and has 17 residues. Kept here is only the CDR3 DNA, which spans 51 bases and is read in frame from base 1. CDR1 and CDR2 are read off the germline V gene (reference sequence) as LGHDT and YNNKEL. A patient counted as having stable hyperthyroidism if there was no progression to ophthalmopathy within 18 months of follow-up. Patients with hyperthyroidism were aged 18 to 65 years, had been newly diagnosed, and had a disease duration of less than 2 months. Patients with other autoimmune diseases, uncontrolled infections, pregnancy or lactation were excluded from the study. Clinical symptoms, serum thyroxine, TRAb, thyroid ultrasound and orbital computed tomography formed the basis of the diagnosis. Using Ficoll-Paque density gradient centrifugation, PBMCs were isolated from 8.5 to 10 ml of fresh peripheral blood. Trizol reagent was used to extract the total RNA, and its quality was then checked on an Agilent 2100 Bioanalyzer.

For repertoire sequencing, TCR beta CDR3 regions were amplified from RNA transcripts. The first round was an RT-PCR using HTBI primers with the Qiagen OneStep RT-PCR kit, and this first round was followed by a second-round multiplex PCR, then size selection and purification. Libraries were sequenced paired-end with 100 bp reads on an Illumina HiSeq2000. Turning to the authors' computational methods: SOAPnuke was used for read processing, and reads with adapters, uncalled bases, a mean Phred below 15, or no exact constant-primer or identifier match were discarded. COPE v1.2.5 was used to merge high-quality paired reads. Each unique nucleotide sequence was defined as a clonotype, and clonotypes were aligned to IMGT TRB V, D and J references with MiTCR v1.1. The analysis was limited to V-J combinations with a frequency above 0.0001, which together covered 99.2% of repertoires. A TCR clonal expansion and chaos score per V-J combination was defined as the ratio of F50 clonal expansion to chaos observed in the TCRdist matrix. Welch's t-statistics and random forest were used to narrow the features down to 13 V-J combinations, which were then fed into a naive Bayes classifier. The similarity between thyroid and blood repertoires was quantified using the Morisita-Horn index. TCRdb reran the public reads through fastp at Q25 and MiXCR, keeping productive beta chains. CDR3 protein duplicates are merged, each entry listing the most common genes and DNA. The V and J calls were not made by the authors but by TCRdb's processing. Counted in this sample were about 380,000 distinct CDR3 sequences; roughly 14% of them appeared once. The ten largest clones add up to 5.5% to 7% of the sample.

As concerns this clonotype: Its cognate antigen has yet to be identified. The sample holds no much larger clone one base away, and base qualities are not on file.

This receptor was obtained from a woman between 18 and 30 years old with stable Graves' hyperthyroidism. Donor details come from another sample of the same person, matched by shared clones. The sequence is built from TRBV3-1 and TRBJ2-5; TRBD1 agrees with 10 junctional bases. The sequenced sample consisted of peripheral blood. Read as DNA, the sequence is TGTGCCAGCAGCCAAGCCGGGACAGGGGCCGTGGCGGAGACCCAGTACTTC. This encodes CASSQAGTGAVAETQYF.